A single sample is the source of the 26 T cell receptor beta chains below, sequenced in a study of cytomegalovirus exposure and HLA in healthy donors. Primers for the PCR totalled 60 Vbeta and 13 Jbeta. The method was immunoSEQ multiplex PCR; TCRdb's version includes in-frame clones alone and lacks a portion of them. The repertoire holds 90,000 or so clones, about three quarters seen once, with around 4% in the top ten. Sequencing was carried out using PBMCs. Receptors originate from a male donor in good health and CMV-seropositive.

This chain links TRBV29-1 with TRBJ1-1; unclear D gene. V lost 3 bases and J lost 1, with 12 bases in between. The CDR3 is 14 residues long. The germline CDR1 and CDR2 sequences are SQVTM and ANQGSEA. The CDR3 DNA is TGCAGCGTTGACGTCCGCGCGGGGAACACTGAAGCTTTCTTT. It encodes CSVDVRAGNTEAFF.

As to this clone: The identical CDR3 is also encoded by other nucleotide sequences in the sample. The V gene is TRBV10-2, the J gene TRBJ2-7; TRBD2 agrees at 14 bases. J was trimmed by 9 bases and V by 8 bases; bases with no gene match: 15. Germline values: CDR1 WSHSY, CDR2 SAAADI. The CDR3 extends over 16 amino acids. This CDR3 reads CASEGTSGRSRFRQYF. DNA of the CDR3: TGCGCCAGCGAGGGGACTAGCGGGAGAAGTAGGTTTCGGCAGTACTTC.

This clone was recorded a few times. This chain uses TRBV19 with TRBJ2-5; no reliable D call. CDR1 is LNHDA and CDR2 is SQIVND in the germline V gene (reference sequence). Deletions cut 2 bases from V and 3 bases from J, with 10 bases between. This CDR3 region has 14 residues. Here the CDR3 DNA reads TGTGCCAGTAGTATACACGGCAGCGAAGAGACCCAGTACTTC. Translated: CASSIHGSEETQYF.

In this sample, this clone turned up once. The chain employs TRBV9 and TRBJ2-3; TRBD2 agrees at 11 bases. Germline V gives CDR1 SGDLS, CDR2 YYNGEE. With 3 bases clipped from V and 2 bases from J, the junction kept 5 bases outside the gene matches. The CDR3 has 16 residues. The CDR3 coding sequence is TGTGCCAGCAGCGAGGGACTAGCGGTCTACACAGATACGCAGTATTTT. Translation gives CASSEGLAVYTDTQYF.

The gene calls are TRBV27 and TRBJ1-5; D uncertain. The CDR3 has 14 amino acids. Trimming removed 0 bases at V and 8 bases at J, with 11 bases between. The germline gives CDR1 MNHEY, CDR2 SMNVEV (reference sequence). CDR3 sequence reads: CASSLSSAGEPQHF. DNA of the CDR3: TGTGCCAGCAGTTTATCCTCGGCCGGGGAGCCCCAGCATTTT.

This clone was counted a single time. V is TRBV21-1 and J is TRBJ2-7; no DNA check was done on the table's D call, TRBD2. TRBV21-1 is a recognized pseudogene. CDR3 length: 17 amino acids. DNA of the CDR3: TGTGCCAGCAGCAAGGAGACTAGCCTGGGGCTGGGGTACGAGCAGTACTTC. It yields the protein CASSKETSLGLGYEQYF.

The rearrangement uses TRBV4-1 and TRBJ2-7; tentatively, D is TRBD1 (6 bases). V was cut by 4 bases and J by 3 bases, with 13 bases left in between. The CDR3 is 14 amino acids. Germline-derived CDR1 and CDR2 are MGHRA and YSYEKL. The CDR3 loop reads CASSPTQGDYEQYF. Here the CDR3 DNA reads TGCGCCAGCAGCCCTACACAGGGAGACTACGAGCAGTACTTC.

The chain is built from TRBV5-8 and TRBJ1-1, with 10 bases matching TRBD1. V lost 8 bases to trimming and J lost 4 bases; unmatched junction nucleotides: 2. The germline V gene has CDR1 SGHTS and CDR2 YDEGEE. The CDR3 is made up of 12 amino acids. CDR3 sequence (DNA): TGTGCCAGTCGGACAGGGGGCACTGAAGCTTTCTTT. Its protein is CASRTGGTEAFF.

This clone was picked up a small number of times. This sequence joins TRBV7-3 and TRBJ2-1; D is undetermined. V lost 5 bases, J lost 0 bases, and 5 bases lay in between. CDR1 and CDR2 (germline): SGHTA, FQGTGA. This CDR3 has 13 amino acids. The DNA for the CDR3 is TGTGCCAGCAGCCCTAACTCCTACAATGAGCAGTTCTTC. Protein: CASSPNSYNEQFF.

The CDR3: CASSLRRLGYTGELFF. For the CDR3, the DNA is TGTGCCAGCAGTCTCAGGAGACTAGGGTACACCGGGGAGCTGTTTTTT. This sequence joins TRBV27 and TRBJ2-2; maybe TRBD2 (6 bases). The CDR3 is 16 amino acids. Trimming removed 5 bases from V and 3 bases from J, with 16 bases in between. CDR1 and CDR2 from the germline V gene are MNHEY and SMNVEV (reference sequence).

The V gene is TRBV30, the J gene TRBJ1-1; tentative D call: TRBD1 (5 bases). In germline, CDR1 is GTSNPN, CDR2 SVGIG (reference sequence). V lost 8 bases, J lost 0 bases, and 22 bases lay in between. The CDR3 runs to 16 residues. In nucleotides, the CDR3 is TGTGCCCTCTTGGCTCGGGCCGGGGGGATGAACACTGAAGCTTTCTTT. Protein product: CALLARAGGMNTEAFF.

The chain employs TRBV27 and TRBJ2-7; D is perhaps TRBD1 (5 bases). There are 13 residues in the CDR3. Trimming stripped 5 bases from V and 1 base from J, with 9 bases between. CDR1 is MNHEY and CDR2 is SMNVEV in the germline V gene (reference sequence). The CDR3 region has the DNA TGTGCCAGCAGTCGAACAGGTTCCTACGAGCAGTACTTC. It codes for CASSRTGSYEQYF.

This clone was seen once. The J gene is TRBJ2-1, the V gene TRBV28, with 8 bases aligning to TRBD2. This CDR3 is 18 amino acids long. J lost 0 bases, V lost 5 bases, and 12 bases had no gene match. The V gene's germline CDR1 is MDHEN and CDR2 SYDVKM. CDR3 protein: CASSPKWASGFSYNEQFF. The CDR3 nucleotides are TGTGCCAGCAGTCCCAAATGGGCTAGCGGGTTCTCCTACAATGAGCAGTTCTTC.

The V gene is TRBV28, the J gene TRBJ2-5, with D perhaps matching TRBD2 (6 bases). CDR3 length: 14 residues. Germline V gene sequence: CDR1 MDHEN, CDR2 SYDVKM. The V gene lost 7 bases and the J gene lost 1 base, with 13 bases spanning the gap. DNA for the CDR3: TGTGCCAGCATGGAGGGGACCGTCCAAGAGACCCAGTACTTC. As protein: CASMEGTVQETQYF. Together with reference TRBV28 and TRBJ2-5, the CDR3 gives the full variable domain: DVKVTQSSRYLVKRTGEKVFLECVQDMDHENMFWYRQDPGLGLRLIYFSYDVKMKEKGDIPEGYSVSREKKERFSLILESASTNQTSMYLCASMEGTVQETQYFGPGTRLLVL.

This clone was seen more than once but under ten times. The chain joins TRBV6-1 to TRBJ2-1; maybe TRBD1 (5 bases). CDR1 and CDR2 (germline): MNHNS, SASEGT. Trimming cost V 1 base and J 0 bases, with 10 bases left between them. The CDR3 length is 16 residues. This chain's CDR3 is CASSEDGRASYNEQFF. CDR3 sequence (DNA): TGTGCCAGCAGTGAAGATGGCAGGGCCTCCTACAATGAGCAGTTCTTC.

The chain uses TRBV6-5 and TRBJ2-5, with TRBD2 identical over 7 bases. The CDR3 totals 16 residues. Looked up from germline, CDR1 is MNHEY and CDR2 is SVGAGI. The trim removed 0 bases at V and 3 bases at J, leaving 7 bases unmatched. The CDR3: CASSYSGASGEETQYF. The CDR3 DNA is TGTGCCAGCAGTTACTCTGGGGCTAGCGGTGAAGAGACCCAGTACTTC.

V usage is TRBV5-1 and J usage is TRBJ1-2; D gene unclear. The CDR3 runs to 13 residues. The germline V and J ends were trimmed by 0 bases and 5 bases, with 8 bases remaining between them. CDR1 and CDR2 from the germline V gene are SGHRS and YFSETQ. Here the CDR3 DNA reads TGCGCCAGCAGCTTGGACGGGTTATATGGCTACACCTTC. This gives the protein CASSLDGLYGYTF.

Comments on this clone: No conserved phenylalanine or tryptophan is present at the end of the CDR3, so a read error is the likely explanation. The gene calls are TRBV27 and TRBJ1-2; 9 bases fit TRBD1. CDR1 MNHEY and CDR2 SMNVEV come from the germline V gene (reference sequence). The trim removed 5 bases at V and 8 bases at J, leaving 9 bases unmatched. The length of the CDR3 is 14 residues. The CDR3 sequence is CASSLTGTGQGYTL. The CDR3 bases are TGTGCCAGCAGTCTAACCGGGACAGGGCAGGGCTACACCCTC.

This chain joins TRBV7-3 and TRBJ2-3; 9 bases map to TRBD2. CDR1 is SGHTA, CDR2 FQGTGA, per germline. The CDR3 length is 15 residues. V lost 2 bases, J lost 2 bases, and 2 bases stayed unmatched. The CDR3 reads CASSLRLADTDTQYF. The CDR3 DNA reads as TGTGCCAGCAGCTTACGACTAGCGGACACAGATACGCAGTATTTT.

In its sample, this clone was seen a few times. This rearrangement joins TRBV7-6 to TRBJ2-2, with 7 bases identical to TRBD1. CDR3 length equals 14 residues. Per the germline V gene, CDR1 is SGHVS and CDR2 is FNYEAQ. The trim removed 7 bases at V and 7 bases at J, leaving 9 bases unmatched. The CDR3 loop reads CASIQKTGIGELFF. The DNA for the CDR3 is TGTGCCAGCATCCAAAAGACAGGGATCGGGGAGCTGTTTTTT. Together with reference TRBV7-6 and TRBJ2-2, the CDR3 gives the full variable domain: GAGVSQSPRYKVTKRGQDVALRCDPISGHVSLYWYRQALGQGPEFLTYFNYEAQQDKSGLPNDRFSAERPEGSISTLTIQRTEQRDSAMYRCASIQKTGIGELFFGEGSRLTVL.

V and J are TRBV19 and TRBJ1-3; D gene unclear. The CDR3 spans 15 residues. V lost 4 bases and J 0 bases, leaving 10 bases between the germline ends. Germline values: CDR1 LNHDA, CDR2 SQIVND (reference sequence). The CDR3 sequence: CASSTWRNSGNTIYF. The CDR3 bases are TGTGCCAGTAGTACCTGGAGGAACTCTGGAAACACCATATATTTT.

The CDR3, as DNA: TGTGCCAGCAGCCTAACGGGGGGTGGGGGGCAGACCGGGGAGCTGTTTTTT. It translates to CASSLTGGGGQTGELFF. This chain connects TRBV14 to TRBJ2-2; D possibly corresponds to TRBD2 (7 bases). CDR1 is SGHDN and CDR2 is FVKESK in the germline V gene. The V end was cut by 4 bases, the J end by 5 bases, with 20 bases between. The CDR3 is 17 amino acids.

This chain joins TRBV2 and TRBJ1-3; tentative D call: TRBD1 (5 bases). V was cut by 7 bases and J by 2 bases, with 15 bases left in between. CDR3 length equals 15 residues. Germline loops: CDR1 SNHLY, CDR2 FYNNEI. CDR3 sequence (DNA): TGTGCCAGCACGAAGGGCAGGGAGGCTGGAAACACCATATATTTT. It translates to CASTKGREAGNTIYF.

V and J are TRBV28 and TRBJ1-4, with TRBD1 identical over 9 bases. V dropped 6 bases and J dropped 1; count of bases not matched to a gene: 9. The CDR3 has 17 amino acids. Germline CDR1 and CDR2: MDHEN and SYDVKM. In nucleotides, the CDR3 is TGTGCCAGCAGCGGTCCGGGACAGGGAAGAACTAATGAAAAACTGTTTTTT. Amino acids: CASSGPGQGRTNEKLFF.

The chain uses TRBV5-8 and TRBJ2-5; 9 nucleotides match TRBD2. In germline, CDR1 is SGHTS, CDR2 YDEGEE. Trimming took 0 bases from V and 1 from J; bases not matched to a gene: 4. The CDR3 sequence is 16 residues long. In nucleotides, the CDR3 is TGTGCCAGCAGCTTGGGTAGCGGGGGCCCCCAAGAGACCCAGTACTTC. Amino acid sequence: CASSLGSGGPQETQYF.

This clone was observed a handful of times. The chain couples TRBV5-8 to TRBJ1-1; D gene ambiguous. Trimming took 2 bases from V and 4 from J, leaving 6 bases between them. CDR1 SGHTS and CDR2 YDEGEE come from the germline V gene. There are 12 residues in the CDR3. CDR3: CASSFLGTEAFF. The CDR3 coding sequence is TGTGCCAGCAGCTTCCTAGGCACTGAAGCTTTCTTT.